This TCR beta chain emerged from a study of CD8+ T cells in alopecia areata. The treatment: oral pan-JAK inhibitor, 5-10 mg twice daily. Sampling of alopecia areata patients yielded lesional scalp punch biopsies as well as peripheral blood. The V segment lost 3 bases and the J segment 0 bases; nucleotides outside the gene matches: 5. CDR1 is MNHEY and CDR2 is SMNVEV in the germline V gene (reference sequence). The CDR3 extends over 16 amino acids. Following extraction, RNA underwent reverse transcription to cDNA, which served as the sequencing template. Assay used: immunoSEQ multiplex PCR; TCRdb lists only in-frame clones, some missing. The sample has some 200,000 clones, roughly 60% seen once.

The chain couples TRBV27 to TRBJ2-3; 8 nucleotides match TRBD1. The sample in question was CD4+ T cells sorted from blood, obtained at week 24, from a patient treated with tofacitinib. The receptor's source is a human donor with alopecia areata. The CDR3 reads CASSFSGQASTDTQYF. The CDR3, as DNA: TGTGCCAGCAGTTTTTCGGGACAGGCTAGCACAGATACGCAGTATTTT.